Listed here is a single T cell receptor (beta chain). Its antigen is not known. Germline-derived CDR1 and CDR2 are MDHEN and SYDVKM. V was pared by 6 bases and J by 3 bases, with 17 bases between. CDR3 size: 15 residues. This entry belongs to a study of radiotherapy plus CTLA-4 blockade in lung cancer. General study points: In blood, early T cell clone dynamics reportedly predicted response best, together with interferon-beta. Among blood TCR repertoires after radiotherapy plus ipilimumab, tumor-derived clones expanded.

Method: immunoSEQ multiplex PCR; TCRdb's copy keeps in-frame clones and lacks some. This sample has 65,000 to 85,000 clones, with nearly 75% found just once. Sequencing was performed on peripheral blood, taken from a patient treated with radiotherapy plus ipilimumab. J is TRBJ1-2 and V is TRBV28; D remains ambiguous. This TCR was recovered from a human donor with non-small cell lung cancer whose response to radiotherapy plus ipilimumab could not be evaluated. The CDR3 DNA sequence: TGTGCCAGCAGGAACCAGTGGGAGGCATACTATGGCTACACCTTC. It specifies CASRNQWEAYYGYTF.